This entry features one T cell receptor beta chain sequence. No antigen is known for it. Per-base quality was not reported, and no clone a single base away is much larger than it. A distance of 26 bases separates the germline ends of V and J, which lose 8 bases and 15 bases respectively. The CDR3 contains 14 residues, cysteine and phenylalanine counted. The sequence is cut down to CDR3 DNA, 42 bases in frame from base 1. These data come from a study of blood T cell repertoires in COVID-19 (dated by TCRdb to about 2020). In the study overall: Samples from collaborators originated in the United States, Italy and Spain and spanned both the acute and convalescent phases of COVID-19. HLA class I and class II types, where available, came from metadata supplied by the sample provider rather than from assay-based typing. The repertoires were released in a freely available public database meant as a resource for research on the immune response to SARS-CoV-2. Samples came from the ongoing ImmuneRACE study (first 160 participants) plus 1,254 subjects from 6 global collaborators. The dataset comprised deeply sampled blood TCRbeta repertoires from subjects exposed to, actively infected with, or recovered from COVID-19. The material from the prospective study consisted of cDNA or gDNA derived from T cells, B-cell-depleted T cells, or PBMCs. Nearly every sample came with metadata listing a de-identified subject ID, COVID-19 status, age in years and sex.

General findings and caveats noted by the study authors: How much clinical and demographic metadata was included differed by source and by participant, and the metadata was provided uncurated.

Whole blood was collected in K2EDTA tubes by collaborating institutions according to the institutions' own protocols. For TCRbeta analysis, collaborators shipped samples in one of three forms: frozen whole blood, isolated PBMCs, or DNA extracted from either of those sample types. The immunoSEQ Assay, a bias-controlled multiplex PCR, was used to amplify TCRbeta CDR3 regions from genomic DNA. The paper's data handling went like this. The number of nucleated cells in each sample was estimated from the amplification of reference gene primers within the assay. To quantify the absolute abundance of each unique TCRbeta CDR3 rearrangement, sequence reads were collapsed and filtered. For each sample, productive Simpson clonality was calculated by taking the square root of Simpson's diversity index across productive rearrangements. In TCRdb, the immuneACCESS table is reduced to in-frame sequences with V and J assigned. These tables do not hold every clone; where another copy was compared, an unresolved V gene accounts for under half, and the others remain unexplained. V and J calls and clone size are copied from that table; D and trimming were computed from the DNA. The sample includes more than 110,000 clones, with 70% to 90% observed a single time. The ten largest clones take up about 11% of the sample.

This sequence was found in a woman of 80 years or more with acute or convalescent COVID-19. Sequencing was performed on peripheral blood. The V and J genes are TRBV23-1 and TRBJ2-1, and possibly TRBD2, on 6 matching bases. TRBV23-1 has ORF status, its function being uncertain. The nucleotides are TGCGCCAGCGGGGATCTCGTTATTAGCGGTTGGGGGTTCTTC. This codes for CASGDLVISGWGFF.